This T cell receptor beta chain was observed in a study of PD-1 blockade in classical Hodgkin lymphoma. Study-wide results and limits: Repertoire differences have undefined causes, possibly disease activity or prior therapy. Before treatment, TCR diversity in newly diagnosed patients was reportedly lower than in healthy donors.

Measured with immunoSEQ multiplex PCR; TCRdb has only the in-frame clones, and not every one. This table has about 30,000 clones, approximately 94% appearing once. Between the trimmed V and J ends, which lost 0 bases and 4 bases, there was a span of 14 bases. Germline V gene data show CDR1 as SGDLS and CDR2 as YYNGEE. CDR3 length: 16 amino acids. Time point: newly diagnosed, previously untreated cHL patient sample. Concerning this clone: Its antigen is undetermined.

Sequencing input: peripheral blood mononuclear cells (PBMCs). This TCR was recovered from a human donor with classical Hodgkin lymphoma. This rearrangement joins TRBV9 to TRBJ2-1, with D perhaps matching TRBD2 (6 bases). CDR3 residues: CASSVGSSGMYNEQFF. The CDR3 DNA sequence: TGTGCCAGCAGCGTAGGTAGTAGCGGAATGTACAATGAGCAGTTCTTC.